A single TCR beta chain is shown here with its context. The entry originates in a study of early T cells in non-severe SARS-CoV-2 infection. Each single cDNA molecule received a unique molecular identifier. One entry per CDR3 protein results from TCRdb running MiXCR on the 5' RACE reads. The repertoire holds 57,000 or so distinct CDR3 sequences, with around 13% as singletons. The V and J ends lost 0 bases and 1 base respectively, with 11 bases between them. From germline, CDR1 is SGDLS and CDR2 YYNGEE. This CDR3 has 15 residues. This sequence was found in an adult who was a healthcare worker with PCR-confirmed SARS-CoV-2 infection or an uninfected control (not recorded which). The specimen sequenced was whole blood. The chain joins TRBV9 to TRBJ2-7; D is possibly TRBD2 (5 bases). The CDR3: CASSVGSEGSYEQYF. CDR3 in DNA: TGTGCCAGCAGCGTAGGGAGCGAGGGTTCCTACGAGCAGTACTTC.